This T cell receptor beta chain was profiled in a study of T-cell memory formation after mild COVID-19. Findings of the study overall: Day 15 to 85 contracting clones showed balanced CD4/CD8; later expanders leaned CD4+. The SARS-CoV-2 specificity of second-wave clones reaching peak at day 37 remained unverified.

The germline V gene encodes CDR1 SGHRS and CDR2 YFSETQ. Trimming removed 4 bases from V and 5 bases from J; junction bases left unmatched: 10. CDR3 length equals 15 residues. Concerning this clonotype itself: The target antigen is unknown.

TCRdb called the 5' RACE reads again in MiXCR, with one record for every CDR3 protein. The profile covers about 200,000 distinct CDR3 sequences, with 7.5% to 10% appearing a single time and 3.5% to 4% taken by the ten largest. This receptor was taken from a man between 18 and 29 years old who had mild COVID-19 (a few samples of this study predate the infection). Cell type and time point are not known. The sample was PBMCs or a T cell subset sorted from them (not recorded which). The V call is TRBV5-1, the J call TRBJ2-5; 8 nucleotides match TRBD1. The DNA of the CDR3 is TGCGCCAGCAGCGTACTGGACAGGGCAACTGAGACCCAGTACTTC. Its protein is CASSVLDRATETQYF.